The next 29 T cell receptor beta chains were all read from a single sample in a study of T-cell reconstitution after alpha-beta-depleted transplantation in children. The TCRbeta library was prepared with unique molecular identifiers. TCRdb reanalysed the PCR reads using MiXCR and keeps one entry per CDR3 protein. There are 330,000 or so distinct CDR3 sequences in the sample; under 13% occur only once, and 2.4% lies in the top ten. Sequences were derived from PBMCs from the stem cell graft donor, sampled from the stem cell graft. The receptors originated from a human donor who donated a stem cell graft to a child with acute lymphoblastic leukemia.

This clonotype was observed a few times. The chain uses TRBV9 and TRBJ2-7, with D hard to call. Per the germline V gene, CDR1 is SGDLS and CDR2 is YYNGEE. V lost 1 base and J lost 2, with 10 bases in between. The CDR3 length is 14 residues. DNA of the CDR3: TGTGCCAGCAGCGTAAAGGCGGCTACCTACGAGCAGTACTTC. This translates into CASSVKAATYEQYF.

This clonotype was seen only a few times. J is TRBJ2-1 and V is TRBV29-1; TRBD2 aligns across 14 bases. With V trimmed by 6 bases and J by 8 bases, 6 bases remained unmatched. Germline loops: CDR1 SQVTM, CDR2 ANQGSEA. This CDR3 region has 14 residues. Here the CDR3 DNA reads TGCAGCGTGCCGGGACTAGCGGGAGACTATGAGCAGTTCTTC. This encodes CSVPGLAGDYEQFF.

In this sample, this clonotype turned up a few times. The chain combines TRBV27 with TRBJ1-2, with no clear D. This CDR3 contains 15 residues. The germline gives CDR1 MNHEY, CDR2 SMNVEV (reference sequence). V was trimmed by 1 base and J by 1 base, leaving 10 bases between them. The CDR3 DNA reads as TGTGCCAGCAGTTTATACACTACGGGTAACTATGGCTACACCTTC. Its protein is CASSLYTTGNYGYTF.

This chain links TRBV7-2 with TRBJ2-1; D may be TRBD1 (5 bases). The CDR3 runs 15 residues. Per germline, CDR1 SGHTA and CDR2 FQGNSA. V was trimmed by 2 bases and J by 7 bases, leaving 15 bases between them. CDR3 amino acids: CASSLRDSETNEQFF. The CDR3 coding sequence is TGTGCCAGCAGCTTAAGAGACAGCGAAACTAATGAGCAGTTCTTC. Combining the CDR3 with reference TRBV7-2 and TRBJ2-1 gives the whole variable domain GAGVSQSPSNKVTEKGKDVELRCDPISGHTALYWYRQSLGQGLEFLIYFQGNSAPDKSGLPSDRFSAERTGGSVSTLTIQRTQQEDSAVYLCASSLRDSETNEQFFGPGTRLTVL.

This chain links TRBV12-3 or TRBV12-4 with TRBJ1-2; D remains ambiguous. The CDR3 is 14 residues long. Trimming stripped 3 bases from V and 0 bases from J, with 8 bases between. CDR3 amino acids: CASSLARANYGYTF. CDR3 coding DNA: TGTGCCAGCAGTTTGGCCCGAGCTAACTATGGCTACACCTTC.

This clonotype appeared a few times. CDR3 protein: CASSESRGAPVNEQFF. The CDR3 DNA is TGCGCCAGCAGTGAGTCGAGGGGGGCCCCGGTCAATGAGCAGTTCTTC. The chain couples TRBV10-2 to TRBJ2-1; tentatively, D is TRBD1 or TRBD2 (6 bases each). From germline, CDR1 is WSHSY and CDR2 SAAADI. V was cut by 0 bases and J by 6 bases, with 15 bases left in between. CDR3 length equals 16 residues.

As DNA, the CDR3 is TGCAGTGCTTCCCGCTCAGCCGACCTGGCCGGAAACACCATATATTTT. Encoded protein: CSASRSADLAGNTIYF. J is TRBJ1-3 and V is TRBV20-1; D uncertain. The CDR3 sequence is 16 residues long. Germline CDR1 DFQATT, CDR2 SNEGSKA (reference sequence). The V gene lost 5 bases and the J gene lost 4 bases, with 21 bases spanning the gap.

In its sample, this clonotype was seen a few times. CDR3: CASTSGHLGNQPQHF. CDR3 sequence (DNA): TGTGCCAGCACCTCAGGTCACTTGGGCAATCAGCCCCAGCATTTT. V gene TRBV6-2 or TRBV6-3 combines with J gene TRBJ1-5, with D unclear. The CDR3 runs to 15 residues. The germline V gene encodes CDR1 MNHEY and CDR2 SVGEGT. The V gene lost 7 bases and the J gene lost 2 bases, with 15 bases spanning the gap.

This clonotype was found a few times. The V gene is TRBV3-1, the J gene TRBJ2-1; 13 bases align to TRBD2. Germline loops: CDR1 LGHDT, CDR2 YNNKEL (reference sequence). The CDR3 length is 17 residues. Germline trimming cut 1 base from V and 5 bases from J; bases unmatched to any gene: 5. The CDR3 DNA reads TGTGCCAGCAGCCAAGTGTGGACTAGCGGGAGTGACAATGAGCAGTTCTTC. Its translation: CASSQVWTSGSDNEQFF.

The gene calls are TRBV12-3 or TRBV12-4 and TRBJ2-7; D possibly corresponds to TRBD1 (6 bases). V was clipped by 3 bases and J by 12 bases, with 21 bases between them. The CDR3 totals 14 residues. The CDR3 DNA reads as TGTGCCAGCAGTTTTGGCAGGGGCCCATCTGCCGCGTACTTC. It yields the protein CASSFGRGPSAAYF.

This clonotype was observed a handful of times. V usage is TRBV4-3 and J usage is TRBJ2-3; 7 nucleotides align to TRBD2. The J segment lost 1 base and the V segment lost 0 bases, leaving 4 bases of the junction unmatched. Germline V gives CDR1 LGHNA, CDR2 YSLEER. The CDR3 has 16 amino acids. Here the CDR3 reads CASSQDLLAGTDTQYF. The CDR3 DNA reads as TGCGCCAGCAGCCAAGATCTCCTAGCGGGCACAGATACGCAGTATTTT.

In regard to this clonotype: A much larger clonotype is one base distant, so this may be a read error. V gene TRBV5-1 combines with J gene TRBJ2-7, with TRBD2 identical over 9 bases. Germline V gene lookup returns CDR1 SGHRS and CDR2 YFSETQ. With V trimmed by 1 base and J by 5 bases, 4 bases remained unmatched. The CDR3 spans 14 residues. The CDR3 spells CASSLLAGANEQYF. In DNA, the CDR3 is TGCGCCAGCAGCTTGTTAGCGGGAGCTAACGAGCAGTACTTC.

Only a few counts were recorded for this clonotype. The chain combines TRBV7-2 with TRBJ2-7; D may be TRBD2 (7 bases). Trimming removed 4 bases from V and 0 bases from J, with 16 bases in between. CDR3 size: 16 residues. Germline CDR1 reads SGHTA; CDR2 reads FQGNSA. CDR3 region: CASSYSGGAVSYEQYF. The CDR3, as DNA: TGTGCCAGCAGCTATAGTGGGGGGGCGGTCTCCTACGAGCAGTACTTC.

The chain uses TRBV30 and TRBJ1-1, with D unresolved. Germline lookup yields CDR1 GTSNPN and CDR2 SVGIG (reference sequence). The CDR3 runs 13 residues. V lost 7 bases to trimming and J lost 5 bases, with 17 bases between them. CDR3 residues: CASYDTGITEAFF. DNA of the CDR3: TGTGCCTCCTATGACACGGGTATAACTGAAGCTTTCTTT.

This clonotype was seen only a few times. The V and J genes are TRBV12-3 or TRBV12-4 and TRBJ2-5, with D maybe TRBD1 (8 bases). Trimming took 6 bases from V and 5 from J, leaving 22 bases between them. The CDR3 has 16 amino acids. CDR3: CASRPRIDRGGETQYF. The CDR3 coding sequence is TGTGCCAGCAGACCAAGAATTGACAGGGGAGGGGAGACCCAGTACTTC.

This chain connects TRBV4-2 to TRBJ1-4; TRBD1 aligns across 8 bases. Germline CDR1 and CDR2: LGHNA and YNFKEQ. V lost 1 base to trimming and J lost 9 bases; unmatched junction nucleotides: 7. This CDR3 is 15 amino acids long. The CDR3 loop is CASSQGDRSGQKLFF. The CDR3 nucleotides are TGTGCCAGCAGCCAAGGGGACAGGTCGGGACAAAAACTGTTTTTT.

The V and J genes are TRBV11-1 and TRBJ2-6; the match to TRBD2 covers 13 bases. J was trimmed by 9 bases and V by 5 bases; bases with no gene match: 19. The CDR3 spans 20 residues. Germline CDR1 is SGHAT and CDR2 is FQDESV (reference sequence). The CDR3 loop reads CASSRARLRTSGSLDNVLTF. The DNA for the CDR3 is TGTGCCAGCAGCCGGGCAAGGTTACGGACTAGCGGGAGTTTGGACAACGTCCTGACTTTC.

The chain combines TRBV4-1 with TRBJ2-7, with 9 bases aligning to TRBD1. Trimming cost V 2 bases and J 4 bases; bases outside gene matches: 18. The CDR3 contains 19 residues. From germline, CDR1 is MGHRA and CDR2 YSYEKL. The CDR3 bases are TGCGCCAGCAGCCAAATAACCGGACAGGGGCTTTTGAGTGGTTACGAGCAGTACTTC. Protein product: CASSQITGQGLLSGYEQYF.

A remark on this clonotype: The junction does not match germline at one end; this may be a read error. This chain uses TRBV3-1 with TRBJ2-1, with TRBD2 matching over 12 bases. The germline gives CDR1 LGHDT, CDR2 YNNKEL (reference sequence). CDR3 size: 20 residues. CDR3 DNA: TGTGCCAGCTGCCAAGAAATTCCGGGACTAGCGGGCGTGGTAGGGAATGAGCAGTTCTTC. It yields the protein CASCQEIPGLAGVVGNEQFF.

This clonotype was observed many times. The V call is TRBV12-3 or TRBV12-4, the J call TRBJ2-7; 8 bases align to TRBD1. This CDR3 is 17 amino acids long. J was trimmed by 5 bases and V by 3 bases; bases with no gene match: 15. The DNA of the CDR3 is TGTGCCAGCAGTTTTACAGGGGGGACAGGTTCTGGAAACGAGCAGTACTTC. Its protein is CASSFTGGTGSGNEQYF.

This clonotype was seen at least ten times. The V call is TRBV15, the J call TRBJ1-1; no reliable D call. The CDR3 sequence is 12 residues long. V lost 8 bases and J lost 7, with 14 bases in between. CDR1 and CDR2 (germline): LNHNV, YYDKDF (reference sequence). The CDR3 DNA follows: TGTGCCACCGCCGAGGTTTTTAATGAAGCTTTCTTT. Its translation: CATAEVFNEAFF.

This clonotype was seen ten or more times. The chain recombines TRBV4-3 with TRBJ2-1; D may be TRBD2 (5 bases). In germline, CDR1 is LGHNA, CDR2 YSLEER. CDR3 length: 18 residues. V was trimmed by 0 bases and J by 0 bases, leaving 15 bases between them. As DNA, the CDR3 is TGCGCCAGCAGCCAAGATTGGGCTAGCCAGAGCTCCTACAATGAGCAGTTCTTC. This sequence encodes CASSQDWASQSSYNEQFF.

This clonotype was detected only a few times. V usage is TRBV4-1 and J usage is TRBJ2-2; TRBD1 might be the D (5 bases). Trimming left V 1 base short and J 4 bases short, with 16 bases between. Germline values: CDR1 MGHRA, CDR2 YSYEKL. This CDR3 region has 17 residues. In DNA form, the CDR3 reads TGCGCCAGCAGCCAAGTAAGCACGGTCCAGGGCACCGGGGAGCTGTTTTTT. Residues: CASSQVSTVQGTGELFF.

The chain is built from TRBV5-1 and TRBJ2-1; 9 nucleotides line up with TRBD1. The CDR3 is made up of 14 amino acids. Germline CDR1 reads SGHRS; CDR2 reads YFSETQ. The trim removed 3 bases at V and 10 bases at J, leaving 8 bases unmatched. CDR3 loop: CASSSGTGSQEQFF. DNA of the CDR3: TGCGCCAGCAGCTCCGGGACAGGGTCCCAGGAGCAGTTCTTC. Supplemented by reference TRBV5-1 and TRBJ2-1, the full variable domain reads KAGVTQTPRYLIKTRGQQVTLSCSPISGHRSVSWYQQTPGQGLQFLFEYFSETQRNKGNFPGRFSGRQFSNSRSEMNVSTLELGDSALYLCASSSGTGSQEQFFGPGTRLTVL.

This clonotype turned up a few times. This chain connects TRBV6-1 to TRBJ1-2; TRBD1 aligns across 9 bases. V shed 7 bases and J 2 bases; nucleotides not matched to a gene: 14. From germline, CDR1 is MNHNS and CDR2 SASEGT. There are 17 residues in the CDR3. CDR3 residues: CASTNEYGTGRNYGYTF. The CDR3 DNA reads TGTGCCAGCACCAACGAGTACGGGACAGGGAGAAACTATGGCTACACCTTC.

The chain carries TRBV24-1 and TRBJ2-1; 9 bases are a match to TRBD2. The CDR3 is made up of 14 amino acids. CDR1 KGHDR and CDR2 SFDVKD come from the germline V gene. J lost 5 bases, V lost 5 bases, and 3 bases had no gene match. The CDR3 DNA reads as TGTGCCACCAGTGCCAGCGGGAGGCACAATGAGCAGTTCTTC. Translation gives CATSASGRHNEQFF.

The V and J genes are TRBV12-3 or TRBV12-4 and TRBJ2-1; 7 bases map to TRBD2. V dropped 4 bases and J dropped 4; count of bases not matched to a gene: 10. The CDR3 has 16 amino acids. The DNA for the CDR3 is TGTGCCAGCAGTTGGCGGGAGCTAAGGGGTTACAATGAGCAGTTCTTC. Residues: CASSWRELRGYNEQFF.

The chain employs TRBV11-2 and TRBJ2-6, with 8 bases lining up with TRBD1. J was trimmed by 0 bases and V by 6 bases; bases with no gene match: 13. Germline V CDR1 and CDR2: SGHAT, FQNNGV. CDR3 length: 19 amino acids. The CDR3 sequence is CASRLIRGQVLSGANVLTF. The CDR3, as DNA: TGTGCCAGCAGACTGATTAGGGGACAGGTCCTCTCTGGGGCCAACGTCCTGACTTTC.

In this sample, this clonotype turned up a few times. The chain recombines TRBV27 with TRBJ1-5; a possible D gene is TRBD1 (6 bases). V was cut by 6 bases and J by 3 bases, with 12 bases left in between. Germline V gene sequence: CDR1 MNHEY, CDR2 SMNVEV (reference sequence). The CDR3 has 14 amino acids. The CDR3 coding sequence is TGTGCCAGCAGACCAGGGGTGGACAATCAGCCCCAGCATTTT. This sequence encodes CASRPGVDNQPQHF.